This TCR beta chain appears in the sequencing data of a study of cytomegalovirus exposure and HLA in healthy donors. Study background: Earlier sequencing of some 180 million T cells yielded under 120 million unique TCR beta sequences.

Findings and limits, study-wide: A later analysis linked a missense DCLRE1C variant to TCR beta V- and J-gene trimming. An analysis was carried out at a later point. It showed that HLA-associated TCR beta chains were more clonally expanded than equally common non-associated chains.

In regard to this clone: The antigen is unknown.

After removal of 3 bases from V and 3 bases from J, the junction contained 3 bases not matched to a gene. This CDR3 has 15 residues. In germline, CDR1 is LNHDA, CDR2 SQIVND (reference sequence). 13 Jbeta primers and 60 Vbeta primers were used for the PCR. TCRdb keeps only in-frame clones here, not all; method: immunoSEQ multiplex PCR. The sample contains over 110,000 clones, about 80% of which appear only once. The chain has TRBV19 and TRBJ2-7; 12 bases map to TRBD2. This sequence was found in a man in his forties or fifties in good health and CMV-seronegative. Specimen: PBMCs. This CDR3 is CASSITSGGNYEQYF. CDR3 DNA sequence: TGTGCCAGTAGTATCACTAGCGGGGGGAACTACGAGCAGTACTTC.